This TCR beta chain was captured by sequencing in a study of post-analysis software for immune sequencing data. Study information: Disease courses included relapsing-remitting, secondary progressive and progressive-relapsing multiple sclerosis.

Whole-study findings and limits: The authors found that F measure strongly co-clustered same-batch samples. There were about 5 TRBV segments more frequent in patients than controls, and TRBV5-6, TRBV5-1 and TRBV20-1 were among them.

The authors incorporated unique molecular identifiers into the TCR beta cDNA libraries. TCRdb re-analysed the PCR reads in MiXCR, keeping a single row per CDR3 protein. The sample consists of some 700,000 distinct CDR3 sequences, roughly three fifths of them appearing once. Germline V gene sequence: CDR1 SGDLS, CDR2 YYNGEE. The CDR3 runs 16 residues. Trimming left V 4 bases short and J 0 bases short, with 16 bases between. Remarks on this clonotype: Its target is unknown.

The TCR sequence derives from a girl aged 2 to 10 with multiple sclerosis. This sequence joins TRBV9 and TRBJ1-1; no clear D gene. Sequencing was performed on blood. CDR3 residues: CASSLDGFGVNTEAFF. CDR3 sequence (DNA): TGTGCCAGCAGCTTGGACGGTTTCGGGGTGAACACTGAAGCTTTCTTT.